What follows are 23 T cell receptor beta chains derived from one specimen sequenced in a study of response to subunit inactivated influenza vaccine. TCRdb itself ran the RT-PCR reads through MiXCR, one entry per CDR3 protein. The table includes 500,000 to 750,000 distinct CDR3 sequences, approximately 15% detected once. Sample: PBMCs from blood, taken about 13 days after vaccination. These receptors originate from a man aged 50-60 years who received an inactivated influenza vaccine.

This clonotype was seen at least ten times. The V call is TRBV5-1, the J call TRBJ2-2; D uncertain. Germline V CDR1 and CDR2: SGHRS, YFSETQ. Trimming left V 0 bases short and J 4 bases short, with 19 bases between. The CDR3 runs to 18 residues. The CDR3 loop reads CASSLGFGPKSLTGELFF. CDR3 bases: TGCGCCAGCAGCTTGGGGTTCGGACCGAAGAGCCTCACCGGGGAGCTGTTTTTT.

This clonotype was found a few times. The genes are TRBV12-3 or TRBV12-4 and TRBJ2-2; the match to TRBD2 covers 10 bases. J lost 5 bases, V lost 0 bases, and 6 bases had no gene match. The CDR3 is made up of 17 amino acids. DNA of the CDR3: TGTGCCAGCAGTTTAGCGCTTGCGACTAGCGGGACCGGGGAGCTGTTTTTT. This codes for CASSLALATSGTGELFF.

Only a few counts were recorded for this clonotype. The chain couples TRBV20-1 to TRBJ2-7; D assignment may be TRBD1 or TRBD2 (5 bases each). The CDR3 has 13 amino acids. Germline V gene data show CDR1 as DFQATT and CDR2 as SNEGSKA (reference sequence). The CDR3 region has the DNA TGCAGCGTCGATCGGGGCAGGGAGAACGAGCAGTACTTC. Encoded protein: CSVDRGRENEQYF.

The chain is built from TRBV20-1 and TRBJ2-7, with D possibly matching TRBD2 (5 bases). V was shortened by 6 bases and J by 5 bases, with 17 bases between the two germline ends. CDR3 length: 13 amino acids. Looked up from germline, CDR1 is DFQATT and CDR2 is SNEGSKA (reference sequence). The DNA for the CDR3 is TGCAGTGCGCTATTAAGACCGCGGGACGAGCAGTACTTC. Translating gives CSALLRPRDEQYF.

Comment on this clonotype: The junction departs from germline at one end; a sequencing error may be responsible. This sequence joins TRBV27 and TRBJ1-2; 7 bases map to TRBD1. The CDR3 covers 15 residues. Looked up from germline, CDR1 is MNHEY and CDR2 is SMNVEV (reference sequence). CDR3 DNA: TGTGTCAGCAGTTTATCTCCGAGGGGGCGGAATGGCTACACCTTC. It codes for CVSSLSPRGRNGYTF.

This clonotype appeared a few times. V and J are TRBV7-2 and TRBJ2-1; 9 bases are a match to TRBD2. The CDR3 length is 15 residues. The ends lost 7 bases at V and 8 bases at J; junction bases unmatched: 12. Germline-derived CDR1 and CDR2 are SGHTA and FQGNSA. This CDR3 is CASTLSSGRLDEQFF. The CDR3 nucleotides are TGTGCCAGCACCCTCTCCAGCGGGAGGTTGGATGAGCAGTTCTTC.

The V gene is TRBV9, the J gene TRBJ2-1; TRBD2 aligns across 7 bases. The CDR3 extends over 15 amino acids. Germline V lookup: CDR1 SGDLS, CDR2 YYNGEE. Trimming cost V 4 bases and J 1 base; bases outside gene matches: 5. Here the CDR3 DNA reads TGTGCCAGCAGCCGGGGAGGGTATTCCTACAATGAGCAGTTCTTC. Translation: CASSRGGYSYNEQFF.

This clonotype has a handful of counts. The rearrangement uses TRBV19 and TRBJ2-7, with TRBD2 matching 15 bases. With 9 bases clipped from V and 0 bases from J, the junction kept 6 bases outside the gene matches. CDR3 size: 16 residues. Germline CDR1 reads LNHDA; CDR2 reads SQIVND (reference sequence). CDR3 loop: CASGTSGRQSSYEQYF. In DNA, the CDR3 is TGTGCCAGCGGGACTAGCGGGAGGCAGAGCTCCTACGAGCAGTACTTC.

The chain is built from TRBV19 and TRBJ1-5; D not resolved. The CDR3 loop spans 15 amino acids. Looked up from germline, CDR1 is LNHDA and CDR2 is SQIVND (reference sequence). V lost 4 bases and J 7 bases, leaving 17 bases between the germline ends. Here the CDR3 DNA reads TGTGCCAGTAGTAGGTCCCCTATGTTGGAGCAGCCCCAGCATTTT. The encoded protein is CASSRSPMLEQPQHF.

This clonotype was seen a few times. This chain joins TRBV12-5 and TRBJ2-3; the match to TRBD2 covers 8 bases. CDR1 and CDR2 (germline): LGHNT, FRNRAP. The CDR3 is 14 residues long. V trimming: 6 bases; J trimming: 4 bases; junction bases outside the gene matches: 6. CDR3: CASGPGGGPDTQYF. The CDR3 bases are TGTGCTAGTGGCCCCGGGGGGGGGCCAGATACGCAGTATTTT.

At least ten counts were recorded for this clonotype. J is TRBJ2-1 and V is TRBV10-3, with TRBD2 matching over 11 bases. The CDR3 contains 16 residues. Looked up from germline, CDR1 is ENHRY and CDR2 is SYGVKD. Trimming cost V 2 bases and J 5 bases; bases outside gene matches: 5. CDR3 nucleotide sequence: TGTGCCATCAGTGAGAAGGCGACTAGCGGGGACAATGAGCAGTTCTTC. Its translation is CAISEKATSGDNEQFF.

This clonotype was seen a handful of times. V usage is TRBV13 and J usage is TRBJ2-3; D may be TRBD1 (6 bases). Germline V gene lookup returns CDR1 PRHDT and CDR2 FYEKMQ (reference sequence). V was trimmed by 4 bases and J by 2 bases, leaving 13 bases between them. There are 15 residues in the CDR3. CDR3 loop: CASSSLGHLTDTQYF. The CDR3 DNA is TGTGCCAGCAGCTCTTTGGGACATCTCACAGATACGCAGTATTTT.

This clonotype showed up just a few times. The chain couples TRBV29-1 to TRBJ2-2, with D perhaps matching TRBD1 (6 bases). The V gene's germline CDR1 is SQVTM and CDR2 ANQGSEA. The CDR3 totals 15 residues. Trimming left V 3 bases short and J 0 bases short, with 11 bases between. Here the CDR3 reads CSVESGTSNTGELFF. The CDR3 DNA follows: TGCAGCGTTGAGTCCGGGACATCGAACACCGGGGAGCTGTTTTTT.

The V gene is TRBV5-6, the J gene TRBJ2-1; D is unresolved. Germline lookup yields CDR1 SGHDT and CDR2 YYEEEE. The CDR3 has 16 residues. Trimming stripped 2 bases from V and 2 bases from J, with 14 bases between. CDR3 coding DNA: TGTGCCAGCAGCTTCTTCGGGTTGATCCCCTACAATGAGCAGTTCTTC. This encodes CASSFFGLIPYNEQFF.

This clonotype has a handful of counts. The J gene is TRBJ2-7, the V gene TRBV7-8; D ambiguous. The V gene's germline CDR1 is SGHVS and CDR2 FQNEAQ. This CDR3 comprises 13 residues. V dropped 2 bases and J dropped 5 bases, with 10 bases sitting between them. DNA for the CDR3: TGTGCCAGCAGCTTACGGCAGACCAACGAGCAGTACTTC. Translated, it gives CASSLRQTNEQYF.

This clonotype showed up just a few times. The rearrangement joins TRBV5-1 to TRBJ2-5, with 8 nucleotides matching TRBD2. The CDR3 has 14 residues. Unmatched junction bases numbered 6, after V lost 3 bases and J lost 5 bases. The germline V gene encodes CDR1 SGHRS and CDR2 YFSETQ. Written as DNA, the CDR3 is TGCGCCAGCAGCTCCGCGGGGGGCTGGGAGACCCAGTACTTC. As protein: CASSSAGGWETQYF.

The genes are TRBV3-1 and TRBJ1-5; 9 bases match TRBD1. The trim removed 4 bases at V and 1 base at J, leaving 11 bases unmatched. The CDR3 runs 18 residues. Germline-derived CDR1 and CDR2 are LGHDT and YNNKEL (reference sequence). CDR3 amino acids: CASSRSPVGTGSNQPQHF. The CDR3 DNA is TGTGCCAGCAGCCGCTCTCCCGTAGGGACAGGGAGCAATCAGCCCCAGCATTTT.

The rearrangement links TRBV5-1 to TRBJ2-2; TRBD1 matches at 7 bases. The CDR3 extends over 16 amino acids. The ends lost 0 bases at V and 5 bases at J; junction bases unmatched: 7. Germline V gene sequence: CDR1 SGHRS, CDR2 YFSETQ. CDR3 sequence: CASSLARQGWTGELFF. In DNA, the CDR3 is TGCGCCAGCAGCTTGGCCCGACAGGGTTGGACCGGGGAGCTGTTTTTT.

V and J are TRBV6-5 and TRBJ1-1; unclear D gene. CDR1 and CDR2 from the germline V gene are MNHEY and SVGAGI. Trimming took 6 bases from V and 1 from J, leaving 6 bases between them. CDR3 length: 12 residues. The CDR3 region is CASSKRNTEAFF. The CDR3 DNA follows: TGTGCCAGCAGCAAAAGGAACACTGAAGCTTTCTTT.

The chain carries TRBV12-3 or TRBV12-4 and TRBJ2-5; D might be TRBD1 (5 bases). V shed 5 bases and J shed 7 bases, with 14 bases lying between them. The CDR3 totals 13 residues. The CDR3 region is CASSPGIQGTQYF. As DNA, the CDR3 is TGTGCCAGCAGTCCCGGAATTCAGGGGACCCAGTACTTC.

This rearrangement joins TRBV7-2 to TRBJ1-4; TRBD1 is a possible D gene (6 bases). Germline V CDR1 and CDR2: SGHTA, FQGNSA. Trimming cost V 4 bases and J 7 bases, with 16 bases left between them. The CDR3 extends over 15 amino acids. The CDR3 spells CASSYRSTGPEKLFF. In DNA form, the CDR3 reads TGTGCCAGCAGCTACCGCTCTACAGGGCCTGAAAAACTGTTTTTT.

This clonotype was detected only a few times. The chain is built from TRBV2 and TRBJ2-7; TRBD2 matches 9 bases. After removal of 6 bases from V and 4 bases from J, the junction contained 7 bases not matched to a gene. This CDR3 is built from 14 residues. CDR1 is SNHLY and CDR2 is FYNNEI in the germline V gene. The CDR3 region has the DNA TGTGCCAGCAGGAGACGACTAGCGGAATACGAGCAGTACTTC. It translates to CASRRRLAEYEQYF. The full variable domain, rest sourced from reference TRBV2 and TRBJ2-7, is EPEVTQTPSHQVTQMGQEVILRCVPISNHLYFYWYRQILGQKVEFLVSFYNNEISEKSEIFDDQFSVERPDGSNFTLKIRSTKLEDSAMYFCASRRRLAEYEQYFGPGTRLTVT.

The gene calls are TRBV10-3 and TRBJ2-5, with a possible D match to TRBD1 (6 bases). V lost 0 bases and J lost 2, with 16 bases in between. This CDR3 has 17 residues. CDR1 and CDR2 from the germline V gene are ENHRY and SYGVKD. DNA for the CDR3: TGTGCCATCAGTGAGTCTCAGGGGCCCTTATTACAAGAGACCCAGTACTTC. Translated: CAISESQGPLLQETQYF.